These 20 T cell receptor beta chains share one sample of origin, sequenced in a study of T cell responses to AZD1222 COVID-19 vaccine. Here immunoSEQ multiplex PCR was the method, and the copy in TCRdb shows in-frame clones only, minus some. The sample carries 120,000 to 150,000 clones, around 91% recorded once. Sample: peripheral blood, taken on day 0 of AZD1222 vaccination. The source is an adult in good health.

This clone was found once. V is TRBV7-9 and J is TRBJ2-3, with 7 positions matching TRBD2. Germline V gives CDR1 SEHNR, CDR2 FQNEAQ (reference sequence). Trimming removed 1 base from V and 5 bases from J; junction bases left unmatched: 9. This CDR3 contains 16 residues. CDR3 bases: TGTGCCAGCAGCTTAGGCGCTAGCGGTCCAGGAGATACGCAGTATTTT. It is translated as CASSLGASGPGDTQYF.

The chain combines TRBV7-9 with TRBJ2-7, with D hard to call. CDR1 is SEHNR and CDR2 is FQNEAQ in the germline V gene (reference sequence). V gave up 3 bases and J gave up 0 bases, with 6 bases separating them. This CDR3 is built from 13 residues. CDR3 sequence reads: CASSLMGSYEQYF. The CDR3 region has the DNA TGTGCCAGCAGCTTGATGGGCTCCTACGAGCAGTACTTC.

V usage is TRBV4-1 and J usage is TRBJ2-2; unclear D gene. Germline assignment: CDR1 MGHRA and CDR2 YSYEKL. The CDR3 sequence is 15 residues long. V was shortened by 6 bases and J by 3 bases, with 14 bases between the two germline ends. The CDR3 DNA sequence: TGCGCCAGCAGACCAACCAGCCAGCACACCGGGGAGCTGTTTTTT. Translating it yields CASRPTSQHTGELFF.

The chain uses TRBV7-2 and TRBJ2-7, with TRBD2 identical over 7 bases. The CDR3 loop spans 15 amino acids. V was pared by 1 base and J by 6 bases, with 9 bases of the junction left unmatched. Germline V gives CDR1 SGHTA, CDR2 FQGNSA. Here the CDR3 reads CASSLGWAGESEQYF. CDR3 DNA: TGTGCCAGCAGCTTAGGGTGGGCGGGAGAATCCGAGCAGTACTTC.

DNA for the CDR3: TGTGCCAGTAGTTTCAGCCCTATCAATGAGCAGTTCTTC. Amino acids: CASSFSPINEQFF. The chain employs TRBV19 and TRBJ2-1; D is uncertain. Per germline, CDR1 LNHDA and CDR2 SQIVND (reference sequence). The CDR3 length is 13 residues. With 5 bases removed from V and 6 bases from J, the gap between germline ends came to 11 bases.

The chain has TRBV27 and TRBJ2-1; TRBD2 matches 12 bases. V lost 7 bases to trimming and J lost 7 bases; unmatched junction nucleotides: 11. The CDR3 has 16 amino acids. Per the germline V gene, CDR1 is MNHEY and CDR2 is SMNVEV (reference sequence). The CDR3 loop reads CASNRGLAGRSNEQFF. DNA of the CDR3: TGTGCCAGCAACCGTGGACTAGCGGGAAGGTCAAATGAGCAGTTCTTC.

This chain connects TRBV12-3 or TRBV12-4 to TRBJ2-1; tentative D call: TRBD2 (5 bases). Trimming pared 2 bases from V and 15 bases from J, leaving 14 bases between. This CDR3 is 12 amino acids long. In DNA, the CDR3 is TGTGCCAGCAGTTTACCGACTATCGTCCCGTTCTTC. It yields the protein CASSLPTIVPFF.

The rearrangement joins TRBV6-5 to TRBJ2-5; tentative D call: TRBD2 (6 bases). The V end lost 6 bases, the J end lost 4 bases, and 15 bases lay between the germline ends. This CDR3 region has 14 residues. Per germline, CDR1 MNHEY and CDR2 SVGAGI. The CDR3 bases are TGTGCCAGCAGGGAGAATAGCGGTCTAGAGACCCAGTACTTC. As protein: CASRENSGLETQYF.

This chain connects TRBV5-6 to TRBJ2-7; D is perhaps TRBD2 (5 bases). The V gene lost 0 bases and the J gene lost 3 bases, with 13 bases spanning the gap. Germline CDR1 is SGHDT and CDR2 is YYEEEE. This CDR3 is 15 amino acids long. The CDR3 region is CASSLEQAEIYEQYF. Written as DNA, the CDR3 is TGTGCCAGCAGCTTGGAACAAGCGGAGATCTACGAGCAGTACTTC.

The rearrangement uses TRBV28 and TRBJ1-2; D perhaps matches TRBD1 (5 bases). The CDR3 extends over 13 amino acids. The germline gives CDR1 MDHEN, CDR2 SYDVKM. Trimming cost V 2 bases and J 4 bases, with 8 bases left between them. The CDR3 reads CASSLNRIYGYTF. CDR3 coding DNA: TGTGCCAGCAGTTTAAACAGGATCTATGGCTACACCTTC.

This chain connects TRBV20-1 to TRBJ2-1; D is undetermined. The length of the CDR3 is 14 residues. Germline V gene sequence: CDR1 DFQATT, CDR2 SNEGSKA (reference sequence). The ends were cut back, 3 bases at V and 4 bases at J, with 13 bases in the middle. The CDR3 DNA sequence: TGCAGTGCTAGTAAATCTTCCCCTTACAATGAGCAGTTCTTC. Translating it yields CSASKSSPYNEQFF.

The gene calls are TRBV19 and TRBJ1-3, with D uncertain. This CDR3 is built from 11 residues. Trimming cost V 9 bases and J 2 bases, with 5 bases left between them. Germline CDR1 is LNHDA and CDR2 is SQIVND (reference sequence). The chain's CDR3 is CASAPGNTIYF. CDR3 sequence (DNA): TGTGCCAGCGCACCTGGAAACACCATATATTTT.

This chain links TRBV19 with TRBJ2-5; 8 nucleotides match TRBD1. Germline V gene lookup returns CDR1 LNHDA and CDR2 SQIVND (reference sequence). This CDR3 region has 14 residues. V lost 3 bases to trimming and J lost 5 bases; unmatched junction nucleotides: 5. The CDR3 here is CASSIWTGSETQYF. In DNA form, the CDR3 reads TGTGCCAGTAGTATTTGGACAGGGTCGGAGACCCAGTACTTC.

V usage is TRBV28 and J usage is TRBJ2-3, with D possibly TRBD1 on 6 matching bases. V lost 1 base and J lost 4, with 6 bases in between. This CDR3 comprises 13 residues. Germline-derived CDR1 and CDR2 are MDHEN and SYDVKM. The CDR3 protein is CASSLYRADTQYF. The CDR3 nucleotides read TGTGCCAGCAGTTTATACAGGGCAGATACGCAGTATTTT.

The chain joins TRBV12-3 or TRBV12-4 to TRBJ2-1; either TRBD1 or TRBD2 may fit D (5 bases each). The CDR3 contains 13 residues. The V gene lost 11 bases and the J gene lost 9 bases, with 20 bases spanning the gap. The CDR3 nucleotides are TGTGCCTCGTATTCGGGGCAGGGTCTTGAGCAGTTCTTC. It encodes CASYSGQGLEQFF.

The chain is built from TRBV7-6 and TRBJ2-7, with TRBD2 matching 13 bases. V was pared by 4 bases and J by 3 bases, with 3 bases of the junction left unmatched. CDR1 and CDR2 from the germline V gene are SGHVS and FNYEAQ. The CDR3 is 15 amino acids. CDR3 sequence: CASSSGTSGIYEQYF. For the CDR3, the DNA is TGTGCCAGCAGCTCCGGGACTAGCGGGATCTACGAGCAGTACTTC.

The chain recombines TRBV7-2 with TRBJ2-7, with D perhaps TRBD2 (5 bases). With 1 base removed from V and 7 bases from J, the gap between germline ends came to 20 bases. CDR1 and CDR2 (germline): SGHTA, FQGNSA. CDR3 length: 16 amino acids. CDR3 region: CASSLDLSPPTGEQYF. The CDR3 DNA reads as TGTGCCAGCAGCTTAGATCTCTCCCCACCTACGGGGGAGCAGTACTTC. Complete variable domain (other parts from reference TRBV7-2 and TRBJ2-7): GAGVSQSPSNKVTEKGKDVELRCDPISGHTALYWYRQSLGQGLEFLIYFQGNSAPDKSGLPSDRFSAERTGGSVSTLTIQRTQQEDSAVYLCASSLDLSPPTGEQYFGPGTRLTVT.

A word on this clone: At one of its ends the junction is not consistent with the germline gene, which may arise from a read error. The chain is built from TRBV24-1 and TRBJ1-3, with 7 positions matching TRBD1. CDR3 length: 11 residues. Germline V gives CDR1 KGHDR, CDR2 SFDVKD. The CDR3 DNA reads TGTGCCACCAGTGAGTCCGGGGACAGACTCTTT. It yields the protein CATSESGDRLF.

The chain joins TRBV6-5 to TRBJ2-7, with D uncertain. Trimming removed 8 bases from V and 5 bases from J, with 13 bases in between. The CDR3 is made up of 12 amino acids. Per germline, CDR1 MNHEY and CDR2 SVGAGI. The CDR3 coding sequence is TGTGCCAGCGGTTCCATTCTTCACGAGCAGTACTTC. Its translation is CASGSILHEQYF.

The J gene is TRBJ1-2, the V gene TRBV28; the D is unclear. The ends were cut back, 4 bases at V and 4 bases at J, with 16 bases in the middle. This CDR3 has 15 amino acids. The germline V gene encodes CDR1 MDHEN and CDR2 SYDVKM. The CDR3 DNA sequence: TGTGCCAGCAGTTCCACCGGCGGGAGCATCTATGGCTACACCTTC. Its protein is CASSSTGGSIYGYTF.